One TCR beta chain is described in this entry. Trimming pared 2 bases from V and 8 bases from J, leaving 12 bases between. CDR1 MNHEY and CDR2 SVGAGI come from the germline V gene. There are 13 residues in the CDR3. The source of the sample is a study of blood T cell repertoires in COVID-19. Assay: immunoSEQ multiplex PCR; the TCRdb copy retains only in-frame clones and omits some. The sample lists around 150,000 clones, about four fifths occurring once. This chain links TRBV6-5 with TRBJ1-2; D is unresolved. This TCR came from a woman aged 55-69 years with acute or convalescent COVID-19. Sequenced sample: peripheral blood. CDR3 DNA: TGTGCCAGCAGTTACGGGCAGGCATCCGGCTACACCTTC. Protein product: CASSYGQASGYTF.